A selection of T cell receptor beta chains follows, all from one sample in a study of T cell changes during pregnancy in multiple sclerosis. Sequencing was performed with immunoSEQ multiplex PCR; in TCRdb, only in-frame clones are kept and a portion is missing. Of approximately 83,000 clones listed, about 94% are singletons. The sample was peripheral blood, taken in the third trimester of pregnancy. Receptors were obtained from a female donor with multiple sclerosis, enrolled in a pregnancy study. Each CDR3 is given with its conserved first and last residue. The D gene is left open where the match is weak. Clone size is given for some rows only: seen once, a few or many times, or a class if the clone is expanded.

once	.	TRBV11-2	TRBJ2-2	TGTGCCAGCAGCAGGGGATCCGGGGAGCTGTTTTTT	CASSRGSGELFF
.	TRBD2	TRBV6-5	TRBJ2-2	TGTGCCAGCAGTGGACTAGCGGGAGGGGCCGGGGAGCTGTTTTTT	CASSGLAGGAGELFF
few	TRBD2	TRBV28	TRBJ2-7	TGTGCCAGCAGTCTCCCAAAGCGGGAGTGGTCCTACGAGCAGTACTTC	CASSLPKREWSYEQYF
.	.	TRBV6-5	TRBJ1-1	TGTGCCAGCAGTTTCGGCTGGACAAGCACTGAAGCTTTCTTT	CASSFGWTSTEAFF
.	.	TRBV6-1	TRBJ2-7	TGTGCCAGCAGTGACGACTCCGGGTCCTTTTTCGAGCAGTACTTC	CASSDDSGSFFEQYF
.	.	TRBV30	TRBJ1-2	TGTGCCTGGAGTTCGGCGGGGGCCGGGTCTGCCTACACCTTC	CAWSSAGAGSAYTF
.	.	TRBV5-1	TRBJ2-2	TGCGCCAGCAGCTTAAACAGGAACACCGGGGAGCTGTTTTTT	CASSLNRNTGELFF
.	.	TRBV6-5	TRBJ1-2	TGTGCCAGCAGTGGGGGCACCAATGGCTACACCTTC	CASSGGTNGYTF
.	TRBD2	TRBV11-2	TRBJ2-3	TGTGCCAGCAGCCTAGCGGGAGGTGCGCAGTATTTT	CASSLAGGAQYF
.	.	TRBV9	TRBJ2-1	TGTGCCAGCAGCGTAGGTCCGGGCAATGAGCAGTTCTTC	CASSVGPGNEQFF
.	TRBD2	TRBV15	TRBJ2-5	TGTGCCACCAGCAGAGATAGCGGGGGCAAGGAGACCCAGTACTTC	CATSRDSGGKETQYF
.	.	TRBV19	TRBJ1-5	TGTGCCAGTAGAGGGAGGGGCCGTTGGCTCAATCAGCCCCAGCATTTT	CASRGRGRWLNQPQHF